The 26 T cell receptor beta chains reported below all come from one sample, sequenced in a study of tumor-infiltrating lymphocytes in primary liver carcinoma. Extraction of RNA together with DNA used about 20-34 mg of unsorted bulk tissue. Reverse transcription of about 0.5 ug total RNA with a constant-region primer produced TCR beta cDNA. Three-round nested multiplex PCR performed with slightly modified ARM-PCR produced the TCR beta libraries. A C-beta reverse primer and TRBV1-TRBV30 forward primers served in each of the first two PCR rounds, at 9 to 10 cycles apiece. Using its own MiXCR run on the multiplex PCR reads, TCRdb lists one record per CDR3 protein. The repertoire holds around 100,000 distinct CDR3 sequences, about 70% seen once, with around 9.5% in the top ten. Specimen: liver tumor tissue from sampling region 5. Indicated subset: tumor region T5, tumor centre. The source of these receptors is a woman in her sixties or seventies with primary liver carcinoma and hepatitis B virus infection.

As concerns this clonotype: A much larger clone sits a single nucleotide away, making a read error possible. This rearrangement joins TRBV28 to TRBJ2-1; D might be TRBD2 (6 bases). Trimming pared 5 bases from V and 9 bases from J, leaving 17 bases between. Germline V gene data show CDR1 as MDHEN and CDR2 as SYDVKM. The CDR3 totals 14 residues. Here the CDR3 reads CASSVPGLSIEQFF. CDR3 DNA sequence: TGTGCCAGCAGTGTCCCGGGACTCTCCATTGAGCAGTTCTTC.

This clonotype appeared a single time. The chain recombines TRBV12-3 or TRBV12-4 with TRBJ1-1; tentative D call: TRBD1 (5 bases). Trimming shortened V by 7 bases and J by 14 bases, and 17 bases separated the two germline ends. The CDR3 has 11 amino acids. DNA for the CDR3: TGTGCCAGCAATCTTGCAGGGAGGGTCTTCTTT. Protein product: CASNLAGRVFF.

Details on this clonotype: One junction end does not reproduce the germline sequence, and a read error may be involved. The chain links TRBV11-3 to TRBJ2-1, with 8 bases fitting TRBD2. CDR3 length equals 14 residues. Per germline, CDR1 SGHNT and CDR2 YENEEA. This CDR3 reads CTSSPRIAGNEQFF. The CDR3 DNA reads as TGTACCAGCAGCCCTCGAATAGCGGGAAATGAGCAGTTCTTC. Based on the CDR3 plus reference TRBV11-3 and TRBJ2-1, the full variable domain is EAGVVQSPRYKIIEKKQPVAFWCNPISGHNTLYWYLQNLGQGPELLIRYENEEAVDDSQLPKDRFSAERLKGVDSTLKIQPAELGDSAVYLCTSSPRIAGNEQFFGPGTRLTVL.

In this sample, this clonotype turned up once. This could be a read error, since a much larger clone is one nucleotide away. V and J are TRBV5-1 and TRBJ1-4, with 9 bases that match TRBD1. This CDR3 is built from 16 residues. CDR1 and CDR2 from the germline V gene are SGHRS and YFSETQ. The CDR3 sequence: CANSLAHGTGIEKLFF. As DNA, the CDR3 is TGCGCCAACAGCTTGGCCCACGGGACAGGGATTGAAAAACTGTTTTTT.

The CDR3 is CVSSRQLGTGDLGGNEKLFF. CDR3 bases: TGTGTGAGCAGCCGGCAACTCGGGACAGGGGACCTCGGTGGTAATGAAAAACTGTTTTTT. The chain couples TRBV5-5 to TRBJ1-4, with 10 bases that match TRBD1. The germline gives CDR1 SGHKS, CDR2 YYEKEE (reference sequence). The CDR3 extends over 20 amino acids.

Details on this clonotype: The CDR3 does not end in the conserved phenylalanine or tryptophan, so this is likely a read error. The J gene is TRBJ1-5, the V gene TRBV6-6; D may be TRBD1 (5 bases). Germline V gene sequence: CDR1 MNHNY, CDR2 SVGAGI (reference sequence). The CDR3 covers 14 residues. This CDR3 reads CASSDSGSWQPQHS. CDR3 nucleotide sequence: TGTGCCAGCAGTGACTCAGGGTCGTGGCAGCCCCAGCATTCT.

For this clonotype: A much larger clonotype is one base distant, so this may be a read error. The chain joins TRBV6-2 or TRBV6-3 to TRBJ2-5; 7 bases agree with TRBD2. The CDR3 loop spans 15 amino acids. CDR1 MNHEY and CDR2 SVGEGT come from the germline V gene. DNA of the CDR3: TGTGCCAGCAGTTACCTAACTAGCGTCCAAGAGGCCCAGTACTTC. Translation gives CASSYLTSVQEAQYF.

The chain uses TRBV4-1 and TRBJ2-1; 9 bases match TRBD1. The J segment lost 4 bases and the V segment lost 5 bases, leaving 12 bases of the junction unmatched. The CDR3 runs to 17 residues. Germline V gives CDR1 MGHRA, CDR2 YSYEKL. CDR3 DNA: TGCGCCAGCAGCATCGCACAGGGGGCTGGAGTATACAATGAGCAGTTCTTC. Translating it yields CASSIAQGAGVYNEQFF.

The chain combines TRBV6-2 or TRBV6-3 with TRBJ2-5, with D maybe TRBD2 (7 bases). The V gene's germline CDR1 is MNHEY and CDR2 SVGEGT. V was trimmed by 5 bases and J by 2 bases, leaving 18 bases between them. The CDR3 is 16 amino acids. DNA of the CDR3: TGTGCCAGCAGTACTGGACTAGGGGGGGAGCAAGAGACCCAGTACTTC. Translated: CASSTGLGGEQETQYF.

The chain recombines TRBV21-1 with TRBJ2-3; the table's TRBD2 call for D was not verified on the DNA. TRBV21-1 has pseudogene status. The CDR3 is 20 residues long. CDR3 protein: CASSEGLLTGGGSGTNTQYF. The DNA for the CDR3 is TGTGCCAGCAGCGAAGGCCTACTAACGGGAGGTGGGAGTGGCACAAATACGCAGTATTTT.

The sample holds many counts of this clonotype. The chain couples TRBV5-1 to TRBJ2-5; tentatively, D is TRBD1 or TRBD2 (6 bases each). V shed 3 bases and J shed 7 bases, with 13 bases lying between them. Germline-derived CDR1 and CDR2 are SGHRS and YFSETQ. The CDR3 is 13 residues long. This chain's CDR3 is CASSSDGGGTQYF. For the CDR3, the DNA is TGCGCCAGCAGCTCGGACGGAGGGGGGACCCAGTACTTC.

CDR3 in DNA: TGTGCCAGCAACTTCACAGGGGATGACCAGCCCCAGCATTTT. Translated: CASNFTGDDQPQHF. This rearrangement joins TRBV11-2 to TRBJ1-5, with 7 bases lining up with TRBD1. Per the germline V gene, CDR1 is SGHAT and CDR2 is FQNNGV. V was clipped by 7 bases and J by 7 bases; unmatched bases: 10. There are 14 residues in the CDR3.

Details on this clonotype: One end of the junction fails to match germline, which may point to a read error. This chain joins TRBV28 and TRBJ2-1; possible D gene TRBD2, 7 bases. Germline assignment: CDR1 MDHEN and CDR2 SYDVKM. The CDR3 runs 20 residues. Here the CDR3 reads CASSPMRGGGRIGRYNDQFF. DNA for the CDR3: TGTGCCAGCAGCCCAATGAGGGGGGGCGGTAGGATTGGGAGGTACAATGACCAGTTCTTC.

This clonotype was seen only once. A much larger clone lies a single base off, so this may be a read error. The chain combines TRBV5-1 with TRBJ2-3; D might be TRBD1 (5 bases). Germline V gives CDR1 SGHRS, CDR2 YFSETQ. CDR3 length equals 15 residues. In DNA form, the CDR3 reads TGCACCAGCAGCTTGGCTTACAGGACCACAGATACGCAGTATTTT. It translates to CTSSLAYRTTDTQYF.

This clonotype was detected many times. CDR3 residues: CASSLLAGVYNEQFF. For the CDR3, the DNA is TGCGCCAGCAGCTTACTAGCGGGAGTATACAATGAGCAGTTCTTC. V is TRBV5-1 and J is TRBJ2-1, with 11 bases aligning to TRBD2. CDR1 and CDR2 from the germline V gene are SGHRS and YFSETQ. The CDR3 has 15 residues. V shed 2 bases, J shed 4 bases, and the junction held 2 bases outside the gene matches.

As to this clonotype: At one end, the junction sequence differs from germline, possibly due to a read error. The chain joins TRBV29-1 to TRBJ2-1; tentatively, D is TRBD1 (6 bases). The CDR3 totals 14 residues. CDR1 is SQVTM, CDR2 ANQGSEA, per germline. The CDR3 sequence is CSIYRSQGKYEQFF. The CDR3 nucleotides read TGCAGCATTTACCGATCACAGGGAAAATATGAGCAGTTCTTT.

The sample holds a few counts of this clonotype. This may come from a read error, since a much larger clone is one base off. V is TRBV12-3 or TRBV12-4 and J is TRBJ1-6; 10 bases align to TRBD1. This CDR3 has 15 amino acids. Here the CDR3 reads CVSSEGQGLHSPLHF. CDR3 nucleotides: TGTGTCAGCAGCGAGGGACAGGGGCTTCATTCACCCCTCCACTTT.

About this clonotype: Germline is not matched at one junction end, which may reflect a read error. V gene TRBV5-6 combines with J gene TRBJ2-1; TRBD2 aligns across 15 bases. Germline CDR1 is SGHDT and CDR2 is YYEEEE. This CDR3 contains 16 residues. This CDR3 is CASSLAPGLAGGEQLF. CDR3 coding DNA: TGCGCCAGCAGCTTGGCCCCGGGACTAGCGGGAGGAGAGCAGCTCTTC.

The CDR3 sequence is CASSSRIGLGSITDTQYF. In nucleotides, the CDR3 is TGTGCCAGCAGCTCACGGATCGGGCTCGGCTCTATCACAGATACGCAGTATTTT. The V gene is TRBV11-1, the J gene TRBJ2-3; D is undetermined. CDR1 and CDR2 from the germline V gene are SGHAT and FQDESV (reference sequence). V lost 4 bases to trimming and J lost 2 bases, with 22 bases between them. The CDR3 spans 18 residues.

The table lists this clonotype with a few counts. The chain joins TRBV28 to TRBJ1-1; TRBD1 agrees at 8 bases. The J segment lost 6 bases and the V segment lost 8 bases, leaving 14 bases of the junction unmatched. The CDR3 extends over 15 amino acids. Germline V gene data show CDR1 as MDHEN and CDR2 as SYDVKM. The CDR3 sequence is CASLTPDREGAEAFF. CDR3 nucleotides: TGTGCCAGCCTTACACCGGACAGGGAGGGCGCTGAAGCTTTCTTT.

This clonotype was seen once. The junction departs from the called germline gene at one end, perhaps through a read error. CDR3 residues: CVSSLGLMNTGELFF. The DNA of the CDR3 is TGTGTCAGCAGTTTGGGACTCATGAACACCGGGGAGCTGTTTTTT. The chain combines TRBV28 with TRBJ2-2; D might be TRBD2 (6 bases). The germline V gene encodes CDR1 MDHEN and CDR2 SYDVKM. This CDR3 has 15 residues.

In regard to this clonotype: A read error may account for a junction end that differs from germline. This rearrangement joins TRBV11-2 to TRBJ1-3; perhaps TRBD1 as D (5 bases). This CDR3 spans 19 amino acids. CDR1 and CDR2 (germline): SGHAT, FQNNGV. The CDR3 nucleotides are TGTGCCAGCAGCTTACGCCCGGATAGGGGAGCGTACTCTGGAAACACCATAAATTTT. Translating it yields CASSLRPDRGAYSGNTINF.

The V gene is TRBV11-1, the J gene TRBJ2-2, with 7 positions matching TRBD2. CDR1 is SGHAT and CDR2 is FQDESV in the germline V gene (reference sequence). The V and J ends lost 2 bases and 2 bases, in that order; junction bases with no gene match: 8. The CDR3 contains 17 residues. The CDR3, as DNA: TGTGCCAGCAGCTTAAGGTTATCGGGAGGTAACACCGGGGAGCTGTTTTTT. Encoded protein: CASSLRLSGGNTGELFF.

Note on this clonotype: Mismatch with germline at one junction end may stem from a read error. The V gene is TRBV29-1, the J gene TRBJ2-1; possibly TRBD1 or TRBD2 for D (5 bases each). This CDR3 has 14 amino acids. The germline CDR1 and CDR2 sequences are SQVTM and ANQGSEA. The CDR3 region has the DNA TGCAGCGTTGACCTGGAAGGTAGGGGAGATAAGCAGTTCTTT. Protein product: CSVDLEGRGDKQFF.

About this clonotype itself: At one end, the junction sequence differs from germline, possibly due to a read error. The CDR3 sequence: CASGLGRVVEEAQYF. The CDR3 DNA reads TGTGCAAGTGGTTTGGGACGGGTTGTGGAAGAGGCCCAGTACTTC. The chain couples TRBV12-5 to TRBJ2-5, with D perhaps given as TRBD1 or TRBD2 (5 bases each). CDR1 and CDR2 from the germline V gene are LGHNT and FRNRAP. The CDR3 has 15 amino acids.

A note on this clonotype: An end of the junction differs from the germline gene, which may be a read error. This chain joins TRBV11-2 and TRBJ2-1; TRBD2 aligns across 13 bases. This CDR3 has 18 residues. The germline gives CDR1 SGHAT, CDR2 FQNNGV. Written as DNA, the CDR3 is TGTACCAGCAGCTTAGCTTTCGGGACTAGCGGGATCTACAATGAGCAGTTCTTC. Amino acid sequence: CTSSLAFGTSGIYNEQFF.